This T cell receptor (beta chain) derives from a study of blood T cell repertoires in COVID-19. In the authors' workflow: Reference gene primer amplification gave nucleated cell count estimates. The repertoire was sequenced with immunoSEQ multiplex PCR; TCRdb's copy has only in-frame clones and lacks some. V and J calls and clone size are as listed in that table; D and trimming were resolved from the DNA. The repertoire consists of 170,000 or so clones, with around nine tenths occurring once and the leading ten covering 2.5% to 3.5%. This CDR3 region has 14 residues. Germline values: CDR1 MNHEY, CDR2 SMNVEV (reference sequence). Trimming took 7 bases from V and 7 from J; bases not matched to a gene: 6.

The chain recombines TRBV27 with TRBJ1-6, with TRBD1 matching 8 bases. The receptor was derived from a man aged 35 to 55 with active or convalescent COVID-19. The sequenced sample consisted of peripheral blood. CDR3 protein: CASNIQGGNSPLHF. DNA of the CDR3: TGTGCCAGCAACATACAGGGGGGAAATTCACCCCTCCACTTT.